These 18 T cell receptor beta chains were all obtained from the same sample, sequenced in a study of CD8 T cells in ankylosing spondylitis. Each CDR3 protein is one row after TCRdb ran MiXCR on the 5' RACE reads. This sample has approximately 180,000 distinct CDR3 sequences, with about 18% found just once. Sequencing used blood, either unsorted or a sorted T cell fraction (not recorded which). These receptors all stem from a male donor under 35 with ankylosing spondylitis or in good health (not recorded which).

CDR3 bases: TGTGCCAGCAGCTTTATGAGAGAGATAGCGGGAGTTAATGAGCAGTTCTTC. Translated: CASSFMREIAGVNEQFF. V and J are TRBV7-2 and TRBJ2-1; 9 positions agree with TRBD2. Germline V CDR1 and CDR2: SGHTA, FQGNSA. The CDR3 totals 17 residues. Losses at the gene ends were 3 bases for V and 7 bases for J; bases not matched to a gene: 13.

Only a few counts were recorded for this clonotype. The chain uses TRBV15 and TRBJ2-1, with 10 bases identical to TRBD2. This CDR3 contains 14 residues. V trimming: 5 bases; J trimming: 7 bases; junction bases outside the gene matches: 5. CDR1 is LNHNV, CDR2 YYDKDF, per germline (reference sequence). The CDR3 coding sequence is TGTGCCACCAGCTCTAGCGGGAGCGGGAATGAGCAGTTCTTC. Translated, it gives CATSSSGSGNEQFF.

The chain has TRBV4-3 and TRBJ2-3; D perhaps matches TRBD2 (5 bases). Trimming stripped 0 bases from V and 2 bases from J, with 15 bases between. This CDR3 region has 17 residues. Germline CDR1 and CDR2: LGHNA and YSLEER. DNA for the CDR3: TGCGCCAGCAGCCAAGATGCATACGAGCGGCCCACAGATACGCAGTATTTT. Its protein product is CASSQDAYERPTDTQYF.

At least ten counts were recorded for this clonotype. The chain recombines TRBV27 with TRBJ1-2; no clear D gene. Germline V CDR1 and CDR2: MNHEY, SMNVEV (reference sequence). V lost 5 bases to trimming and J lost 0 bases, with 10 bases between them. The CDR3 is 14 residues long. CDR3 amino acids: CASSPVGTNYGYTF. CDR3 nucleotides: TGTGCCAGCAGTCCCGTGGGAACTAACTATGGCTACACCTTC.

There are many counts of this clonotype. For the CDR3, the DNA is TGTGCCAGCAGTTACGGGGGTGGGAGTCAGCCCCAGCATTTT. Translated: CASSYGGGSQPQHF. The gene calls are TRBV6-6 and TRBJ1-5; D perhaps matches TRBD1 (5 bases). The V gene lost 2 bases and the J gene lost 6 bases, with 11 bases spanning the gap. The CDR3 is 14 residues long. CDR1 and CDR2 from the germline V gene are MNHNY and SVGAGI (reference sequence).

This clonotype was seen once. The V call is TRBV2, the J call TRBJ2-2; D remains ambiguous. Germline V gives CDR1 SNHLY, CDR2 FYNNEI. V was clipped by 7 bases and J by 3 bases, with 15 bases between them. The CDR3 runs to 15 residues. CDR3 sequence (DNA): TGTGCCAGCACACCTGAGCAGGATTACACCGGGGAGCTGTTTTTT. Amino acids: CASTPEQDYTGELFF.

This clonotype has ten or more counts. The rearrangement links TRBV27 to TRBJ2-7; 11 nucleotides match TRBD2. There are 13 residues in the CDR3. Trimming cost V 3 bases and J 7 bases; bases outside gene matches: 2. Germline assignment: CDR1 MNHEY and CDR2 SMNVEV (reference sequence). CDR3 protein: CASSFTSGGEQYV. The CDR3 DNA reads as TGTGCCAGCAGTTTCACTAGCGGGGGAGAGCAGTACGTC.

The chain employs TRBV29-1 and TRBJ2-1; tentatively, D is TRBD1 (5 bases). V gave up 7 bases and J gave up 2 bases, with 21 bases separating them. The length of the CDR3 is 16 residues. Germline CDR1 reads SQVTM; CDR2 reads ANQGSEA. CDR3 loop: CSAGRPPRQPYNEQFF. In DNA, the CDR3 is TGCAGCGCCGGCCGACCACCGAGACAGCCCTACAATGAGCAGTTCTTC.

This clonotype was counted ten times or more. V is TRBV12-3 or TRBV12-4 and J is TRBJ2-3; D possibly uses TRBD1 or TRBD2 (5 bases each). This CDR3 comprises 13 residues. Between the trimmed V and J ends, which lost 5 bases and 7 bases, there was a span of 13 bases. In nucleotides, the CDR3 is TGTGCCAGCAGTGGGGGATCAGGGCATACGCAGTATTTT. Translated, it gives CASSGGSGHTQYF.

The V gene is TRBV27, the J gene TRBJ2-1; 10 nucleotides match TRBD2. Germline V gene sequence: CDR1 MNHEY, CDR2 SMNVEV (reference sequence). CDR3 size: 14 residues. Trimming cost V 6 bases and J 8 bases; bases outside gene matches: 7. The CDR3: CASSTSGIPHEQFF. The CDR3, as DNA: TGTGCCAGCAGCACTAGCGGGATTCCCCATGAGCAGTTCTTC.

This clonotype was counted at least ten times. The chain uses TRBV7-8 and TRBJ1-5, with TRBD1 matching 7 bases. This CDR3 spans 15 amino acids. Germline CDR1 and CDR2: SGHVS and FQNEAQ. Germline trimming cut 6 bases from V and 1 base from J; bases unmatched to any gene: 6. The CDR3 DNA sequence: TGTGCCAGCAGTCCCACAGGGGCCAGCAATCAGCCCCAGCATTTT. The encoded protein is CASSPTGASNQPQHF.

This clonotype showed up many times. This chain uses TRBV5-1 with TRBJ2-2; 7 bases fit TRBD1. V was clipped by 0 bases and J by 1 base; unmatched bases: 0. The germline CDR1 and CDR2 sequences are SGHRS and YFSETQ. This CDR3 comprises 15 residues. The CDR3 loop is CASSLGTGNTGELFF. Here the CDR3 DNA reads TGCGCCAGCAGCTTGGGGACAGGGAACACCGGGGAGCTGTTTTTT.

This clonotype was seen ten or more times. This rearrangement joins TRBV20-1 to TRBJ2-1; no definite D call. Germline-derived CDR1 and CDR2 are DFQATT and SNEGSKA (reference sequence). V lost 2 bases and J 7 bases, leaving 18 bases between the germline ends. The CDR3 spans 15 residues. The CDR3 DNA sequence: TGCAGTGCTAGAAAGAATGCTCCTATCCCAAATGAGCAGTTCTTC. The encoded protein is CSARKNAPIPNEQFF.

This clonotype was counted ten times or more. The chain links TRBV5-5 to TRBJ2-2; TRBD2 is a possible D gene (5 bases). CDR3 length: 15 residues. Looked up from germline, CDR1 is SGHKS and CDR2 is YYEKEE (reference sequence). The V end was cut by 4 bases, the J end by 2 bases, with 12 bases between. The CDR3 coding sequence is TGTGCCAGCAGCCCCGGGCGACTAAACACCGGGGAGCTGTTTTTT. Translating gives CASSPGRLNTGELFF.

Comments on this clonotype: This may come from a read error, since a much larger clone is one base off. The rearrangement uses TRBV12-3 or TRBV12-4 and TRBJ1-2; D might be TRBD1 (5 bases). The CDR3 covers 15 residues. CDR3 amino acids: CASSFEGRANYGDTF. The CDR3, as DNA: TGTGCCAGCAGTTTCGAAGGCAGGGCGAACTATGGCGACACCTTC.

The chain joins TRBV12-2 to TRBJ2-3; TRBD2 reflects the table's D call only, with no check against the DNA. TRBV12-2 constitutes a pseudogene. This CDR3 has 19 residues. The CDR3 loop is CASRFWTSGRTSSTDTQYF. Written as DNA, the CDR3 is TGTGCAAGTCGCTTCTGGACTAGCGGGAGGACCTCTAGCACAGATACGCAGTATTTT.

This clonotype showed up many times. The gene calls are TRBV11-2 and TRBJ2-2; the D gene is possibly TRBD2 (6 bases). Germline values: CDR1 SGHAT, CDR2 FQNNGV. V was trimmed by 4 bases and J by 3 bases, leaving 15 bases between them. The CDR3 spans 16 residues. CDR3 sequence: CASSSPVGSDTGELFF. In DNA form, the CDR3 reads TGTGCCAGCAGCTCCCCTGTCGGGAGCGACACCGGGGAGCTGTTTTTT. Full variable domain (missing parts from reference TRBV11-2 and TRBJ2-2): EAGVAQSPRYKIIEKRQSVAFWCNPISGHATLYWYQQILGQGPKLLIQFQNNGVVDDSQLPKDRFSAERLKGVDSTLKIQPAKLEDSAVYLCASSSPVGSDTGELFFGEGSRLTVL.

This clonotype was detected ten times or more. V and J are TRBV6-2 or TRBV6-3 and TRBJ2-2; 8 bases fit TRBD1. The trim removed 10 bases at V and 4 bases at J, leaving 5 bases unmatched. The CDR3 runs 13 residues. CDR1 and CDR2 (germline): MNHEY, SVGEGT. CDR3 in amino acids: CAIGQGRTGELFF. CDR3 in DNA: TGTGCCATCGGACAGGGACGCACCGGGGAGCTGTTTTTT.